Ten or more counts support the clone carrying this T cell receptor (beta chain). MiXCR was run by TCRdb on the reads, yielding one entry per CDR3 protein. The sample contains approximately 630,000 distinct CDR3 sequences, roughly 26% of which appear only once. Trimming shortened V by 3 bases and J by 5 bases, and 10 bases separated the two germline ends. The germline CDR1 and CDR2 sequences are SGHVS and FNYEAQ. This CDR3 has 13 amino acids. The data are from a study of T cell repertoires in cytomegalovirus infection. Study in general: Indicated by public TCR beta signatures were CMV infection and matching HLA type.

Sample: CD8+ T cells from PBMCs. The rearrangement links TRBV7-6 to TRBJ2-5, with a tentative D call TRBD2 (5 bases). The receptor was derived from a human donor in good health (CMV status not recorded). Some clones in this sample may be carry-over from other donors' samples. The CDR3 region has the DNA TGTGCCAGCAGCTTTGGACTCTCGGAGACCCAGTACTTC. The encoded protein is CASSFGLSETQYF. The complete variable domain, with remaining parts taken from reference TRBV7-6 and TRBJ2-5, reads GAGVSQSPRYKVTKRGQDVALRCDPISGHVSLYWYRQALGQGPEFLTYFNYEAQQDKSGLPNDRFSAERPEGSISTLTIQRTEQRDSAMYRCASSFGLSETQYFGPGTRLLVL.